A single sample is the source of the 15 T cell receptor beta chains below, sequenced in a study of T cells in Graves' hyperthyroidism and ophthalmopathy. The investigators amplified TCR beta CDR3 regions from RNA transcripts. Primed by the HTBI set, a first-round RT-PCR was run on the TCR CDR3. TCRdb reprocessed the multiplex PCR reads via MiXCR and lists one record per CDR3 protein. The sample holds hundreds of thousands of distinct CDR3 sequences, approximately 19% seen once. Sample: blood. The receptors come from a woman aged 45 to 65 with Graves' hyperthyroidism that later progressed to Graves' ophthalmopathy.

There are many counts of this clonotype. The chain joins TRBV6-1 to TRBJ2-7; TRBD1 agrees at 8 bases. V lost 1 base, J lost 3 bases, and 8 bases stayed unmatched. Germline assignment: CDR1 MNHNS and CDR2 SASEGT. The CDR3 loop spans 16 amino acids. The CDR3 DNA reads TGTGCCAGCAGTGAAGAGTGGGCAGGGGGCTTCTACGAGCAGTACTTC. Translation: CASSEEWAGGFYEQYF.

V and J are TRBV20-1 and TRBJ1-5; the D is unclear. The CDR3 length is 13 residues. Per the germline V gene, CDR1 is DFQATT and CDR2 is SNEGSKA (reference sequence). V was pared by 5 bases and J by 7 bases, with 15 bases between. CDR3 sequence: CSAQGVQLQPQHF. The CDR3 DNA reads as TGCAGTGCTCAAGGTGTCCAGCTGCAGCCCCAGCATTTT.

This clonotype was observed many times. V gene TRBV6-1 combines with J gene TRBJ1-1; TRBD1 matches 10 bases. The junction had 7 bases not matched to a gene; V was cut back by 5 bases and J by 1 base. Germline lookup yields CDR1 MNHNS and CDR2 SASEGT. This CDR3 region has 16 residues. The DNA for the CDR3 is TGTGCCAGCAGTTCGGGACAGGGGTTGGGGAACACTGAAGCTTTCTTT. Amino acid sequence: CASSSGQGLGNTEAFF.

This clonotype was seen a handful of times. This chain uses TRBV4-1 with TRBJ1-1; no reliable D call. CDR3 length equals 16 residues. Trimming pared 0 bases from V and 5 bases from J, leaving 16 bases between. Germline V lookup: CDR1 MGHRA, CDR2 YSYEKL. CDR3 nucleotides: TGCGCCAGCAGCCAAGAGACCCCACTGAGTGAAACTGAAGCTTTCTTT. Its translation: CASSQETPLSETEAFF.

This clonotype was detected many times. Here the CDR3 reads CASSSLGGMNTEAFF. The CDR3 region has the DNA TGCGCCAGCAGCTCATTGGGGGGGATGAACACTGAAGCTTTCTTT. The rearrangement uses TRBV5-1 and TRBJ1-1; a weak D match, TRBD1 (5 bases). CDR1 and CDR2 from the germline V gene are SGHRS and YFSETQ. V dropped 3 bases and J dropped 0 bases, with 12 bases sitting between them. This CDR3 comprises 15 residues.

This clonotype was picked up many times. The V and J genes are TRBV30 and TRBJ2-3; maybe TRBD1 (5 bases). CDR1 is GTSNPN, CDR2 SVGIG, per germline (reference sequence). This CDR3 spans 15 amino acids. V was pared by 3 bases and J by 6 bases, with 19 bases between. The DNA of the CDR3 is TGTGCCTGGAGCCGAGACAGTGCGCCTCTGGATACGCAGTATTTT. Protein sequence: CAWSRDSAPLDTQYF.

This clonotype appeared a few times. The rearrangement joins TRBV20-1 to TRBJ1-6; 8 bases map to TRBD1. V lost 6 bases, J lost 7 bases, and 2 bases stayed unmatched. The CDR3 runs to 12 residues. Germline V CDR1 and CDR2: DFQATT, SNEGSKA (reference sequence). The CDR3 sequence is CSAGQGNSPLHF. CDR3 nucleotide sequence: TGCAGTGCCGGACAGGGAAATTCACCCCTCCACTTT.

The CDR3 DNA sequence: TGTGCCAGCAGCTTAGTAGGACAGTTCCCGGAGACCCAGTACTTC. Translation gives CASSLVGQFPETQYF. The chain combines TRBV5-4 with TRBJ2-5; the D gene is possibly TRBD1 (6 bases). V lost 2 bases and J lost 5, with 16 bases in between. The CDR3 is 15 residues long. Germline V gives CDR1 SGHNT, CDR2 YYREEE (reference sequence). Complete variable domain (other parts from reference TRBV5-4 and TRBJ2-5): ETGVTQSPTHLIKTRGQQVTLRCSSQSGHNTVSWYQQALGQGPQFIFQYYREEENGRGNFPPRFSGLQFPNYSSELNVNALELDDSALYLCASSLVGQFPETQYFGPGTRLLVL.

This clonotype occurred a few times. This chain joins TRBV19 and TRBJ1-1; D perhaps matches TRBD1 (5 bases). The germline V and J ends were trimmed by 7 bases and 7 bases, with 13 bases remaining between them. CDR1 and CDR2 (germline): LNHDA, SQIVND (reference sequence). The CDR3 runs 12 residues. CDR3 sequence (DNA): TGTGCCAGTACCGAGCGGGGGGTTGAAGCTTTCTTT. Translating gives CASTERGVEAFF.

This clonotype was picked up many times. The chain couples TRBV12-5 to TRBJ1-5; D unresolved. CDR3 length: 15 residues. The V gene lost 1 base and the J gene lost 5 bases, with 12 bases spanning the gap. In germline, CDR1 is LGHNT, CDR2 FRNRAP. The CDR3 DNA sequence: TGTGCTAGTGGTTTGGCGAACGGTCGACATCAGCCCCAGCATTTT. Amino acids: CASGLANGRHQPQHF.

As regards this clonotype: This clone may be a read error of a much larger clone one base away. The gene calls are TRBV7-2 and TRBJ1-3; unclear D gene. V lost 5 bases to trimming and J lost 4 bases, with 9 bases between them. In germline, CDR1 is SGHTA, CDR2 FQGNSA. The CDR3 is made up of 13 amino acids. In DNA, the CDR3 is TGTGCCAGCAGCCAAGCCCCCGGAAACACCATATATTTT. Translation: CASSQAPGNTIYF.

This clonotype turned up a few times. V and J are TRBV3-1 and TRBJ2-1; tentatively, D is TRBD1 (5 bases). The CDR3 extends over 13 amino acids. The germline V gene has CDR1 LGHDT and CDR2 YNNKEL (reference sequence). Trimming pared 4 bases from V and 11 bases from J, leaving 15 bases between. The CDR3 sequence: CASSPSRQGKQFF. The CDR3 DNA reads TGTGCCAGCAGCCCATCCCGGCAGGGCAAGCAGTTCTTC.

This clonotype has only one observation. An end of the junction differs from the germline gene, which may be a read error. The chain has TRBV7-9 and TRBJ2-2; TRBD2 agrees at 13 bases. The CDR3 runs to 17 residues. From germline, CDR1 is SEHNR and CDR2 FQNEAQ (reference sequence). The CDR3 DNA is TGTGCCAGCAGCTCCCGACTAGCGGGGGGCAACACCGGGGAGCCGTTTTTT. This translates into CASSSRLAGGNTGEPFF. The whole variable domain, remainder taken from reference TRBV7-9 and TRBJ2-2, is DTGVSQNPRHKITKRGQNVTFRCDPISEHNRLYWYRQTLGQGPEFLTYFQNEAQLEKSRLLSDRFSAERPKGSFSTLEIQRTEQGDSAMYLCASSSRLAGGNTGEPFFGEGSRLTVL.

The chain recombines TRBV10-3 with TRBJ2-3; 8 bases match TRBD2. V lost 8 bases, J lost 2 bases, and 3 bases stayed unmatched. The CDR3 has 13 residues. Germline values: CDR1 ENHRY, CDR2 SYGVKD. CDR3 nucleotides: TGTGCCATCGCGCGGGGGGACACAGATACGCAGTATTTT. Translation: CAIARGDTDTQYF.

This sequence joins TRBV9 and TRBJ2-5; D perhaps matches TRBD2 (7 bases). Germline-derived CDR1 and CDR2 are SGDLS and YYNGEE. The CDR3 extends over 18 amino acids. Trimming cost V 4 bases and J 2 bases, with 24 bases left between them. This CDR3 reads CASSTRGAGTGRQETQYF. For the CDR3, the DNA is TGTGCCAGCAGCACCAGGGGAGCGGGGACGGGTAGGCAAGAGACCCAGTACTTC. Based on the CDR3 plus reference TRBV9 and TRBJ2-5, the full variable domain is DSGVTQTPKHLITATGQRVTLRCSPRSGDLSVYWYQQSLDQGLQFLIQYYNGEERAKGNILERFSAQQFPDLHSELNLSSLELGDSALYFCASSTRGAGTGRQETQYFGPGTRLLVL.